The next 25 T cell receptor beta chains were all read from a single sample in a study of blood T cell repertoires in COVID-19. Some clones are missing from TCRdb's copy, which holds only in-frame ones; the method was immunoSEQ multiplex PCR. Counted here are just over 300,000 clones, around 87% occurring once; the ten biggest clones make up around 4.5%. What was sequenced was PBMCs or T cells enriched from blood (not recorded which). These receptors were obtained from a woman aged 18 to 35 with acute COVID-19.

For the CDR3, the DNA is TGTGCCAGCAGCCCCGGGGACAGGACTAATGAAAAACTGTTTTTT. Protein sequence: CASSPGDRTNEKLFF. This rearrangement joins TRBV11-3 to TRBJ1-4, with TRBD1 matching over 8 bases. This CDR3 contains 15 residues. CDR1 and CDR2 from the germline V gene are SGHNT and YENEEA. Trimming at V came to 5 bases and at J to 2 bases, leaving 4 bases not matched to a gene.

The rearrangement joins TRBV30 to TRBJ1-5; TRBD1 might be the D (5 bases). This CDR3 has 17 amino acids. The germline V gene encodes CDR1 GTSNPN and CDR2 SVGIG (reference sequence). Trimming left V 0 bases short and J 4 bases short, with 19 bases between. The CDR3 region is CAWSVAIDSAWNQPQHF. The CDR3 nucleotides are TGTGCCTGGAGTGTAGCGATAGACAGCGCATGGAATCAGCCCCAGCATTTT.

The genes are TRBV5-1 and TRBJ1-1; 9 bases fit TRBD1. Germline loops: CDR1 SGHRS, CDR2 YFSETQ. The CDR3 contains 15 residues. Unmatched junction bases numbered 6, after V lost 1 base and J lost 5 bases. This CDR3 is CASSLNRGLRTEAFF. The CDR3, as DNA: TGCGCCAGCAGCTTGAACAGGGGGCTGAGGACTGAAGCTTTCTTT.

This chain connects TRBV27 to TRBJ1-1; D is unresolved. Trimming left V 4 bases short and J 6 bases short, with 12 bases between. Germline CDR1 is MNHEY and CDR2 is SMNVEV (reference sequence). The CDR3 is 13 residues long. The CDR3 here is CASSSRTGAEAFF. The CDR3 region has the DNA TGTGCCAGCAGTTCCCGTACCGGGGCTGAAGCTTTCTTT.

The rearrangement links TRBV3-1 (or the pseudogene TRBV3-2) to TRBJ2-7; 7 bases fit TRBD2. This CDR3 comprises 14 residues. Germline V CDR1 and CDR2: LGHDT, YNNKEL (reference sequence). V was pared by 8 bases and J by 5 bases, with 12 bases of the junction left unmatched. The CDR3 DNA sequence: TGTGCCAGCCGCCCCGACATACTAGCGAACGAGCAGTACTTC. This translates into CASRPDILANEQYF.

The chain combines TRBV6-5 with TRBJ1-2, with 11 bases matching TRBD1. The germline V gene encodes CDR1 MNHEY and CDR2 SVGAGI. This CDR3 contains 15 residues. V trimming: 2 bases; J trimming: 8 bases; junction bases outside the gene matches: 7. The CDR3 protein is CASSYSGQGAGGYTF. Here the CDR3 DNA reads TGTGCCAGCAGTTACAGTGGACAGGGGGCTGGGGGCTACACCTTC.

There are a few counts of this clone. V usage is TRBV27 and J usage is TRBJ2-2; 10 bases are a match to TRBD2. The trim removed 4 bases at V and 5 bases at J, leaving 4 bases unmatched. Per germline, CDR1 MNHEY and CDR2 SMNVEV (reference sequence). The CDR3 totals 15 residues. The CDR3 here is CASSSSGSLTGELFF. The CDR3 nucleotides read TGTGCCAGCAGTTCTAGCGGGAGTTTGACCGGGGAGCTGTTTTTT.

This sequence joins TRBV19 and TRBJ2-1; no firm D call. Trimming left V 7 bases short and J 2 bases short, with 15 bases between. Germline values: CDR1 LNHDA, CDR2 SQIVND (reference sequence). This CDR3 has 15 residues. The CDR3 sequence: CASKKDMVAYNEQFF. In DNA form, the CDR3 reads TGTGCCAGTAAAAAAGACATGGTCGCCTACAATGAGCAGTTCTTC. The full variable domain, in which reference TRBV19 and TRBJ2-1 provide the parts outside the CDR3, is DGGITQSPKYLFRKEGQNVTLSCEQNLNHDAMYWYRQDPGQGLRLIYYSQIVNDFQKGDIAEGYSVSREKKESFPLTVTSAQKNPTAFYLCASKKDMVAYNEQFFGPGTRLTVL.

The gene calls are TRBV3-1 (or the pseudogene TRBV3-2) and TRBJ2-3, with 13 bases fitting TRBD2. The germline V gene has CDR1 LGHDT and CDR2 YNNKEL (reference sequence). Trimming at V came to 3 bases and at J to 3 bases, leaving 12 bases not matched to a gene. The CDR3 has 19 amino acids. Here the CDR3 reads CASSQGTSGTPSRTDTQYF. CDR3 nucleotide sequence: TGTGCCAGCAGCCAGGGGACTAGCGGGACCCCCTCCCGTACAGATACGCAGTATTTT.

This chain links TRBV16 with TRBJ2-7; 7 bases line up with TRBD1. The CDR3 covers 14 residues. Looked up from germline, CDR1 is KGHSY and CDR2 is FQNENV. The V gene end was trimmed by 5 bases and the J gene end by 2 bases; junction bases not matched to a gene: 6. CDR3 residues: CASSDRAETYEQYF. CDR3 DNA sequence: TGTGCCAGCAGCGACAGGGCGGAGACCTACGAGCAGTACTTC.

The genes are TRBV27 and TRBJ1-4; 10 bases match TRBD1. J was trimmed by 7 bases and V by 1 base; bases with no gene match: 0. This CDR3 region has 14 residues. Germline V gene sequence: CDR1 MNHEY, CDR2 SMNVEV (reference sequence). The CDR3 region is CASSLWDRGEKLFF. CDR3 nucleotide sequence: TGTGCCAGCAGTTTATGGGACAGGGGTGAAAAACTGTTTTTT.

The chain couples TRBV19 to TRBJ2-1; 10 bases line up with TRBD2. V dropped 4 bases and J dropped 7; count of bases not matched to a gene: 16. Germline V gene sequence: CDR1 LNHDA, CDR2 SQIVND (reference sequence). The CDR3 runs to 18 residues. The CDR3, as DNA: TGTGCCAGTAGTAATCCCGAGAGCAGCGGGAGGGCCACTAATGAGCAGTTCTTC. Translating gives CASSNPESSGRATNEQFF. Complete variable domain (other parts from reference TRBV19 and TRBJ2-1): DGGITQSPKYLFRKEGQNVTLSCEQNLNHDAMYWYRQDPGQGLRLIYYSQIVNDFQKGDIAEGYSVSREKKESFPLTVTSAQKNPTAFYLCASSNPESSGRATNEQFFGPGTRLTVL.

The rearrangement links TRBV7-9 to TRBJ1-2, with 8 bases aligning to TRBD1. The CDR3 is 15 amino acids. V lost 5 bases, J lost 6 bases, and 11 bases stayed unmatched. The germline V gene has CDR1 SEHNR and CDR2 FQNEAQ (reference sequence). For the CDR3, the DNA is TGTGCCAGCAGCCTTACCCTTCAGGGGGCCAATGGCTACACCTTC. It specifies CASSLTLQGANGYTF.

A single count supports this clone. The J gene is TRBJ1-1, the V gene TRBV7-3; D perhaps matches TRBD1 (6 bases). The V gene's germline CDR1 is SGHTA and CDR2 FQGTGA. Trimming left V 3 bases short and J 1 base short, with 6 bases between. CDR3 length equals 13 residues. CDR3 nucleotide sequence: TGTGCCAGCAGCTTGGACAGGAACACTGAAGCTTTCTTT. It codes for CASSLDRNTEAFF.

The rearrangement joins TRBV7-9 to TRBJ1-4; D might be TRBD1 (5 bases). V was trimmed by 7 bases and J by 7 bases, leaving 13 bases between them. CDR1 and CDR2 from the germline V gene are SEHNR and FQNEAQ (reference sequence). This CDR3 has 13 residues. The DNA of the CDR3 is TGTGCCAGCATCGATGGACACGGTGAAAAACTGTTTTTT. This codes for CASIDGHGEKLFF.

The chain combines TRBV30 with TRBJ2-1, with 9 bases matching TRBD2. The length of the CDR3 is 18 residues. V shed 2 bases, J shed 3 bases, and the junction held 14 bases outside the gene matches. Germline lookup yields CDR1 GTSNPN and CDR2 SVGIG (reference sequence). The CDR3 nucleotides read TGTGCCTGGAGTCCACGGTGGCGGGAGGGGGGAAACTACAATGAGCAGTTCTTC. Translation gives CAWSPRWREGGNYNEQFF.

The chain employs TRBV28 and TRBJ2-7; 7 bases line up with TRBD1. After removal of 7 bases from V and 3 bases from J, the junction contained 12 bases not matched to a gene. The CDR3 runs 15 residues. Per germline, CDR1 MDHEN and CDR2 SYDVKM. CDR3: CASTTVAGGYYEQYF. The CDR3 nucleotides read TGTGCCAGCACTACAGTGGCAGGGGGTTACTACGAGCAGTACTTC.

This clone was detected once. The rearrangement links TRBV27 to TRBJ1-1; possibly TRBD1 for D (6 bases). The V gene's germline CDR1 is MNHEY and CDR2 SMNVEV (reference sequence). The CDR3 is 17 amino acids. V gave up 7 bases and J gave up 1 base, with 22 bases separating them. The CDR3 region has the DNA TGTGCCAGCATGGCCTTTCACGGACAGATGGGGAACACTGAAGCTTTCTTT. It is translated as CASMAFHGQMGNTEAFF.

Here the CDR3 DNA reads TGTGCCAGCAGCGCCCAGAATTCTGGGGCCAACGTCCTGACTTTC. Amino acid sequence: CASSAQNSGANVLTF. The J gene is TRBJ2-6, the V gene TRBV9; no clear D. The CDR3 loop spans 15 amino acids. The V gene lost 3 bases and the J gene lost 1 base, with 8 bases spanning the gap. Germline V gene sequence: CDR1 SGDLS, CDR2 YYNGEE.

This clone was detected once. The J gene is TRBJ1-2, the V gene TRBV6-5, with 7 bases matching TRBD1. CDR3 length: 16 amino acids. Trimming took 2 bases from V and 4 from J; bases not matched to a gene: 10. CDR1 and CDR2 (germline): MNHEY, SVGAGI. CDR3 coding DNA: TGTGCCAGCAGTTACCAAGGACAGGCCCCTCTCTATGGCTACACCTTC. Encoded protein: CASSYQGQAPLYGYTF.

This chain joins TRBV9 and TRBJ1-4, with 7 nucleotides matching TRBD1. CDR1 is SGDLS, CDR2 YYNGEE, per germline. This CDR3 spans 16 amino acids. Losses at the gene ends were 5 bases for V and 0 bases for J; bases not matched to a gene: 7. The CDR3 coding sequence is TGTGCCAGCAGTTACAGGGGACTAGCAACTAATGAAAAACTGTTTTTT. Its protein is CASSYRGLATNEKLFF.

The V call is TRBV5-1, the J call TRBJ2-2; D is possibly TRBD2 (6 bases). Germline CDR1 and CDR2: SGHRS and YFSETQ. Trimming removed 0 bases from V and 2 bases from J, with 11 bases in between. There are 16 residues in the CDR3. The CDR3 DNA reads TGCGCCAGCAGCTTGGTAGCGGAGACAAACACCGGGGAGCTGTTTTTT. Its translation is CASSLVAETNTGELFF.

The CDR3 DNA is TGTGCCAGCAGCTTAACAGGGGGCGGCGGAAACACCATATATTTT. Its translation is CASSLTGGGGNTIYF. This chain uses TRBV11-2 with TRBJ1-3; the match to TRBD1 covers 9 bases. V dropped 2 bases and J dropped 4; count of bases not matched to a gene: 3. This CDR3 is 15 amino acids long. Germline loops: CDR1 SGHAT, CDR2 FQNNGV. Full variable domain (outside the CDR3, taken from reference TRBV11-2 and TRBJ1-3): EAGVAQSPRYKIIEKRQSVAFWCNPISGHATLYWYQQILGQGPKLLIQFQNNGVVDDSQLPKDRFSAERLKGVDSTLKIQPAKLEDSAVYLCASSLTGGGGNTIYFGEGSWLTVV.

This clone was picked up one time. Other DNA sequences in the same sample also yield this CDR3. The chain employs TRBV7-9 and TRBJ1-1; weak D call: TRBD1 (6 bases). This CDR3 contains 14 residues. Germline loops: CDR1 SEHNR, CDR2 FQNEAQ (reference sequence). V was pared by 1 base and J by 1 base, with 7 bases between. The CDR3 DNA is TGTGCCAGCAGCTTAGTAGGGGGGAACACTGAAGCTTTCTTT. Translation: CASSLVGGNTEAFF.

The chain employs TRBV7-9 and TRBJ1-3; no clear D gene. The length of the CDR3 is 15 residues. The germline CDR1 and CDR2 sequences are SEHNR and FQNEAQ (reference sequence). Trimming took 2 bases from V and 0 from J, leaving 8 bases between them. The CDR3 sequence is CASSLSVFSGNTIYF. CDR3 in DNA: TGTGCCAGCAGCTTATCCGTGTTCTCTGGAAACACCATATATTTT.